The T cell receptor beta chain under discussion was sequenced for a study of blood T cell repertoires in COVID-19. Seattle participants joined during active infection and were tracked over time. The J segment lost 0 bases and the V segment lost 5 bases, leaving 14 bases of the junction unmatched. Germline loops: CDR1 MDHEN, CDR2 SYDVKM. This CDR3 comprises 20 residues. Sequencing used immunoSEQ multiplex PCR; TCRdb keeps in-frame clones, though not all of them. Of 410,000 or so clones listed, about 88% were seen once; the top ten hold around 1.5%. This TCR came from a woman aged 40 to 50 with COVID-19, enrolled during active disease. The material sequenced was peripheral blood. This chain uses TRBV28 with TRBJ2-2, with 11 bases identical to TRBD2. DNA for the CDR3: TGTGCCAGCAGTACTCCAAGAATAGCGGGAGGGTTCGCGAACACCGGGGAGCTGTTTTTT. Translated, it gives CASSTPRIAGGFANTGELFF.